Presented here are 27 T cell receptor beta chains from one specimen sequenced in a study of cytomegalovirus exposure and HLA in healthy donors. The PCR had 60 Vbeta and 13 Jbeta primers. Measured with immunoSEQ multiplex PCR; TCRdb has only the in-frame clones, and not every one. The table lists 140,000 or so clones, less than 9.5% of them singletons. Sequenced material: PBMCs. Every receptor here comes from a male donor in good health and CMV-seronegative.

The rearrangement links TRBV7-3 to TRBJ1-1, with D unresolved. The CDR3 spans 14 residues. CDR1 is SGHTA, CDR2 FQGTGA, per germline. Trimming stripped 5 bases from V and 3 bases from J, with 13 bases between. The CDR3 loop is CASSREPMDTEAFF. In DNA, the CDR3 is TGTGCCAGCAGCCGGGAGCCCATGGACACTGAAGCTTTCTTT.

CDR3 nucleotide sequence: TGTGCCAGTTCCCCGGGATCCTATGGCTACACCTTC. Translating it yields CASSPGSYGYTF. The V call is TRBV25-1, the J call TRBJ1-2, with unresolved D. CDR1 MGHDK and CDR2 SYGVNS come from the germline V gene. V was cut by 9 bases and J by 4 bases, with 12 bases left in between. The CDR3 runs 12 residues.

The chain carries TRBV11-3 and TRBJ2-7; TRBD2 might be the D (6 bases). The length of the CDR3 is 14 residues. Trimming pared 7 bases from V and 7 bases from J, leaving 20 bases between. The V gene's germline CDR1 is SGHNT and CDR2 YENEEA. The CDR3 sequence: CASTSGRPEGEQYF. The CDR3 DNA reads TGTGCCAGCACCTCTGGGAGGCCCGAGGGGGAGCAGTACTTC.

V usage is TRBV5-1 and J usage is TRBJ2-5; D might be TRBD2 (5 bases). The V gene lost 0 bases and the J gene lost 4 bases, with 10 bases spanning the gap. The CDR3 runs to 14 residues. Looked up from germline, CDR1 is SGHRS and CDR2 is YFSETQ. The CDR3 sequence is CASSLDEGRETQYF. The CDR3 nucleotides are TGCGCCAGCAGCTTGGATGAAGGGAGAGAGACCCAGTACTTC.

The table lists this clone with a few counts. The chain recombines TRBV5-6 with TRBJ1-2; D is undetermined. Per the germline V gene, CDR1 is SGHDT and CDR2 is YYEEEE. V lost 2 bases, J lost 0 bases, and 8 bases lay in between. The CDR3 loop spans 14 amino acids. The CDR3 spells CASSLLHTNYGYTF. The CDR3 DNA follows: TGTGCCAGCAGCTTATTACACACTAACTATGGCTACACCTTC.

This clone was detected only a few times. The chain uses TRBV13 and TRBJ2-3; D unresolved. This CDR3 is built from 13 residues. Trimming removed 4 bases from V and 4 bases from J, with 9 bases in between. Per germline, CDR1 PRHDT and CDR2 FYEKMQ (reference sequence). The CDR3 is CASSSQASDTQYF. The CDR3 coding sequence is TGTGCCAGCAGCTCCCAGGCCTCAGATACGCAGTATTTT.

The V and J genes are TRBV11-1 and TRBJ1-1, with TRBD1 identical over 8 bases. The CDR3 has 13 amino acids. The V gene end was trimmed by 5 bases and the J gene end by 4 bases; junction bases not matched to a gene: 3. In germline, CDR1 is SGHAT, CDR2 FQDESV (reference sequence). For the CDR3, the DNA is TGTGCCAGCAGCGTTGGACAGGGCACTGAAGCTTTCTTT. Its translation is CASSVGQGTEAFF.

About this clone: The same CDR3 also results from other DNA sequences found in this sample. The chain is built from TRBV7-9 and TRBJ1-2, with D tentatively TRBD1 (6 bases). The germline V gene has CDR1 SEHNR and CDR2 FQNEAQ (reference sequence). The CDR3 is made up of 15 amino acids. Trimming removed 7 bases at V and 6 bases at J, with 21 bases between. The CDR3 DNA follows: TGTGCCAGCACCTTCCCCGGGACAAGGGGCAATGGCTACACCTTC. The encoded protein is CASTFPGTRGNGYTF.

This clone has more than one count but fewer than ten. The chain carries TRBV30 and TRBJ1-4; D not certain. The CDR3 contains 12 residues. Germline CDR1 reads GTSNPN; CDR2 reads SVGIG (reference sequence). With 2 bases removed from V and 6 bases from J, the gap between germline ends came to 7 bases. The CDR3: CAWSRPYEKLFF. The CDR3 nucleotides are TGTGCCTGGAGTCGTCCTTATGAAAAACTGTTTTTT.

This clone turned up a few times. V is TRBV4-3 and J is TRBJ2-1; 7 bases are a match to TRBD2. Germline assignment: CDR1 LGHNA and CDR2 YSLEER. V dropped 0 bases and J dropped 9; count of bases not matched to a gene: 11. This CDR3 is built from 16 residues. Written as DNA, the CDR3 is TGCGCCAGCAGCCAAGATCGAAGGGAGGGCCGCGGTGAGCAGTTCTTC. Translating it yields CASSQDRREGRGEQFF.

This clone turned up a few times. The genes are TRBV15 and TRBJ1-1; tentative D call: TRBD1 (5 bases). The V end was cut by 0 bases, the J end by 7 bases, with 12 bases between. The CDR3 spans 14 residues. The germline V gene has CDR1 LNHNV and CDR2 YYDKDF (reference sequence). The CDR3 loop is CATSRDGALGEAFF. The CDR3 bases are TGTGCCACCAGCAGAGATGGGGCCCTGGGTGAAGCTTTCTTT.

This clone was counted a few times. In the same sample, other DNA sequences code for this CDR3. This chain joins TRBV5-4 and TRBJ1-1; tentative D call: TRBD1 (6 bases). This CDR3 comprises 14 residues. Deletions cut 0 bases from V and 2 bases from J, with 8 bases between. Germline CDR1 reads SGHNT; CDR2 reads YYREEE (reference sequence). The CDR3 bases are TGTGCCAGCAGCTTGGGACAGGAAAACACTGAAGCTTTCTTT. Its protein is CASSLGQENTEAFF.

This clone was seen more than once but under ten times. The rearrangement uses TRBV5-6 and TRBJ1-2, with D maybe TRBD1 (5 bases). V was pared by 0 bases and J by 0 bases, with 18 bases between. The CDR3 extends over 18 amino acids. The V gene's germline CDR1 is SGHDT and CDR2 YYEEEE. As DNA, the CDR3 is TGTGCCAGCAGCTTGGTATCGGGGGGTGTGTCCTCTAACTATGGCTACACCTTC. Its protein is CASSLVSGGVSSNYGYTF.

In this sample, this clone turned up a few times. The rearrangement links TRBV5-1 to TRBJ2-1; 7 bases map to TRBD2. This CDR3 has 15 amino acids. After removal of 0 bases from V and 8 bases from J, the junction contained 8 bases not matched to a gene. In germline, CDR1 is SGHRS, CDR2 YFSETQ. The CDR3 protein is CASSLARAGRDEQFF. In DNA, the CDR3 is TGCGCCAGCAGCTTGGCCCGGGCAGGGAGGGATGAGCAGTTCTTC.

The table lists this clone with a few counts. The chain recombines TRBV5-1 with TRBJ1-2, with D possibly TRBD1 on 6 matching bases. The germline V gene has CDR1 SGHRS and CDR2 YFSETQ. The CDR3 has 15 residues. V gave up 4 bases and J gave up 1 base, with 14 bases separating them. The CDR3 DNA is TGCGCCAGCAGCCGTGGACAGACTAATAACTATGGCTACACCTTC. Translated, it gives CASSRGQTNNYGYTF.

The rearrangement links TRBV4-2 to TRBJ1-5; no reliable D call. V lost 3 bases, J lost 5 bases, and 8 bases lay in between. CDR1 LGHNA and CDR2 YNFKEQ come from the germline V gene. The CDR3 length is 13 residues. The CDR3 DNA sequence: TGTGCCAGCAGCCAGGTATTAGATCAGCCCCAGCATTTT. It encodes CASSQVLDQPQHF.

This clone turned up a few times. The chain carries TRBV5-1 and TRBJ1-3; 7 bases line up with TRBD1. V lost 4 bases and J lost 0; bases outside the gene matches: 4. Germline loops: CDR1 SGHRS, CDR2 YFSETQ. The CDR3 consists of 15 residues. CDR3 nucleotide sequence: TGCGCCAGCAGCCTGGGACAGATCTCTGGAAACACCATATATTTT. The encoded protein is CASSLGQISGNTIYF.

A few counts support this clone. The chain couples TRBV30 to TRBJ1-4, with D unresolved. The CDR3 sequence is 13 residues long. Trimming removed 4 bases from V and 8 bases from J, with 14 bases in between. Germline V gene data show CDR1 as GTSNPN and CDR2 as SVGIG (reference sequence). CDR3 sequence reads: CAWNGRIGEKLFF. CDR3 in DNA: TGTGCCTGGAATGGCAGGATTGGAGAAAAACTGTTTTTT.

This clone was recorded a few times. The V and J genes are TRBV4-1 and TRBJ2-5; possible D gene TRBD2, 5 bases. V was shortened by 1 base and J by 1 base, with 13 bases between the two germline ends. The CDR3 runs to 16 residues. Looked up from germline, CDR1 is MGHRA and CDR2 is YSYEKL. The CDR3 region is CASSQGWRATQETQYF. The DNA for the CDR3 is TGCGCCAGCAGCCAAGGTTGGCGGGCGACCCAAGAGACCCAGTACTTC.

This clone has only one observation. The V and J genes are TRBV10-1 and TRBJ2-2; D gene unclear. Deletions cut 7 bases from V and 4 bases from J, with 16 bases between. This CDR3 has 15 amino acids. Germline-derived CDR1 and CDR2 are WNHNN and SYGVQD (reference sequence). The CDR3 protein is CASTPEEKGTGELFF. DNA for the CDR3: TGCGCCAGCACCCCCGAGGAAAAAGGCACCGGGGAGCTGTTTTTT.

V is TRBV5-1 and J is TRBJ1-6, with 7 bases aligning to TRBD1. V lost 3 bases to trimming and J lost 8 bases; unmatched junction nucleotides: 5. Germline loops: CDR1 SGHRS, CDR2 YFSETQ. The CDR3 loop spans 14 amino acids. The CDR3 is CASSSGTAHSPLHF. CDR3 coding DNA: TGCGCCAGCAGCTCGGGGACAGCGCATTCACCCCTCCACTTT.

Here the CDR3 reads CASSISSGGSYEQYF. CDR3 DNA: TGTGCCAGTAGTATTTCTAGCGGGGGTTCCTACGAGCAGTACTTC. The chain combines TRBV19 with TRBJ2-7, with TRBD2 identical over 10 bases. CDR1 and CDR2 (germline): LNHDA, SQIVND (reference sequence). J was trimmed by 1 base and V by 3 bases; bases with no gene match: 3. This CDR3 comprises 15 residues.

The rearrangement uses TRBV7-9 and TRBJ1-2, with TRBD1 identical over 9 bases. Trimming cost V 5 bases and J 3 bases; bases outside gene matches: 7. The CDR3 runs to 15 residues. Germline V gene data show CDR1 as SEHNR and CDR2 as FQNEAQ (reference sequence). The CDR3: CASSVQGAPDYGYTF. The CDR3 region has the DNA TGTGCCAGCAGCGTACAGGGGGCGCCGGACTATGGCTACACCTTC.

V and J are TRBV7-3 and TRBJ1-3; the D is unclear. V was clipped by 5 bases and J by 4 bases, with 9 bases between them. The CDR3 consists of 13 residues. Germline lookup yields CDR1 SGHTA and CDR2 FQGTGA. This CDR3 reads CASSPNMGNTIYF. The CDR3 DNA reads as TGTGCCAGCAGCCCGAACATGGGAAACACCATATATTTT.

The V gene is TRBV4-3, the J gene TRBJ2-3; D might be TRBD2 (5 bases). Germline loops: CDR1 LGHNA, CDR2 YSLEER. Trimming stripped 0 bases from V and 4 bases from J, with 8 bases between. This CDR3 has 14 amino acids. DNA for the CDR3: TGCGCCAGCAGCCAAGATGGACTTGCAGATACGCAGTATTTT. Protein product: CASSQDGLADTQYF.

The V gene is TRBV7-6, the J gene TRBJ2-2; D not certain. The CDR3 has 14 amino acids. Germline V gene lookup returns CDR1 SGHVS and CDR2 FNYEAQ. V was cut by 2 bases and J by 1 base, with 5 bases left in between. This chain's CDR3 is CASSLPLNTGELFF. CDR3 sequence (DNA): TGTGCCAGCAGCTTACCTTTGAACACCGGGGAGCTGTTTTTT.

On this clone itself: This sample also contains other DNA sequences that code for the same CDR3. The chain links TRBV4-3 to TRBJ1-1; 7 bases match TRBD1. The CDR3 runs to 16 residues. Germline V gene lookup returns CDR1 LGHNA and CDR2 YSLEER. V shed 4 bases and J 1 base; nucleotides not matched to a gene: 9. The CDR3 protein is CASSPDRVGRNTEAFF. For the CDR3, the DNA is TGCGCCAGCAGCCCTGACAGGGTTGGACGGAACACTGAAGCTTTCTTT.